These 23 T cell receptor beta chains were all obtained from the same sample, sequenced in a study of blood T cell repertoires in COVID-19. Only in-frame clones appear in the TCRdb table, and some are missing; sequencing was by immunoSEQ multiplex PCR. The data contain a few hundred thousand clones, over 75% of them singletons. Sequencing used PBMCs or T cells enriched from blood (not recorded which). The receptors were gathered from a woman aged 25 to 39 who had recovered from COVID-19.

This clone was recorded a few times. The chain carries TRBV29-1 and TRBJ2-7; 9 nucleotides match TRBD2. The ends lost 5 bases at V and 7 bases at J; junction bases unmatched: 12. Germline assignment: CDR1 SQVTM and CDR2 ANQGSEA. This CDR3 has 14 amino acids. CDR3 region: CSVLLASGTREQYF. Written as DNA, the CDR3 is TGCAGCGTTCTGCTGGCTAGCGGGACTCGAGAGCAGTACTTC.

The chain has TRBV29-1 and TRBJ2-2; tentative D call: TRBD2 (5 bases). CDR1 is SQVTM and CDR2 is ANQGSEA in the germline V gene. The length of the CDR3 is 14 residues. Trimming left V 4 bases short and J 0 bases short, with 9 bases between. The CDR3 nucleotides read TGCAGCGTTGTGGGAGCTGCGAACACCGGGGAGCTGTTTTTT. This translates into CSVVGAANTGELFF.

The chain uses TRBV5-1 and TRBJ1-2, with D hard to call. Trimming removed 4 bases from V and 4 bases from J, with 11 bases in between. In germline, CDR1 is SGHRS, CDR2 YFSETQ. This CDR3 has 13 residues. In DNA form, the CDR3 reads TGCGCCAGCAGCCAGACGGGAATCTATGGCTACACCTTC. Translated, it gives CASSQTGIYGYTF.

The chain carries TRBV9 and TRBJ2-6; D is possibly TRBD1 (6 bases). The germline V gene encodes CDR1 SGDLS and CDR2 YYNGEE. The CDR3 has 15 residues. Trimming removed 0 bases at V and 2 bases at J, with 6 bases between. The CDR3 protein is CASSVDRAGANVLTF. The CDR3 nucleotides read TGTGCCAGCAGCGTAGACAGGGCTGGGGCCAACGTCCTGACTTTC.

The rearrangement links TRBV7-9 to TRBJ1-1, with a possible D match to TRBD1 (6 bases). The CDR3 is 14 amino acids. The germline V gene encodes CDR1 SEHNR and CDR2 FQNEAQ (reference sequence). With 8 bases removed from V and 0 bases from J, the gap between germline ends came to 13 bases. The CDR3 reads CASGQGGLNTEAFF. The CDR3 bases are TGTGCCAGCGGTCAAGGGGGATTGAACACTGAAGCTTTCTTT.

V is TRBV19 and J is TRBJ2-2; TRBD1 aligns across 7 bases. V was pared by 8 bases and J by 3 bases, with 9 bases of the junction left unmatched. Per germline, CDR1 LNHDA and CDR2 SQIVND (reference sequence). CDR3 length equals 15 residues. CDR3 DNA: TGTGCCAGTTCCAAACAGGGGCCCTACACCGGGGAGCTGTTTTTT. This codes for CASSKQGPYTGELFF.

The V and J genes are TRBV7-2 and TRBJ1-6; D is unresolved. The CDR3 consists of 13 residues. V shed 4 bases and J shed 7 bases, with 8 bases lying between them. Germline V CDR1 and CDR2: SGHTA, FQGNSA. DNA of the CDR3: TGTGCCAGCAGCTCCCTAGCGAATTCACCCCTCCACTTT. Translated, it gives CASSSLANSPLHF.

A note on this clone: The sample has other DNA sequences that encode this CDR3 too. The V call is TRBV5-4, the J call TRBJ1-5; the match to TRBD1 covers 7 bases. The germline V gene encodes CDR1 SGHNT and CDR2 YYREEE (reference sequence). Germline trimming cut 4 bases from V and 1 base from J; bases unmatched to any gene: 2. The CDR3 sequence is 14 residues long. As DNA, the CDR3 is TGTGCCAGCAGCCTGACAGGGAGCAATCAGCCCCAGCATTTT. The encoded protein is CASSLTGSNQPQHF.

The chain carries TRBV6-5 and TRBJ1-6; D gene ambiguous. V was shortened by 2 bases and J by 12 bases, with 14 bases between the two germline ends. This CDR3 is 14 amino acids long. Germline V gene lookup returns CDR1 MNHEY and CDR2 SVGAGI. CDR3 DNA: TGTGCCAGCAGTTACGGTGGGCGCCCGGTACCCCTCCACTTT. Encoded protein: CASSYGGRPVPLHF.

This chain connects TRBV11-3 to TRBJ2-3; 7 nucleotides match TRBD1. Germline V gene lookup returns CDR1 SGHNT and CDR2 YENEEA. Trimming cost V 5 bases and J 7 bases; bases outside gene matches: 12. CDR3 length equals 15 residues. The CDR3 coding sequence is TGTGCCAGCAGCCCAGGACAGGCTCAGAGAAATACGCAGTATTTT. Translating it yields CASSPGQAQRNTQYF.

The CDR3 protein is CASTTFQGNYGYTF. In DNA, the CDR3 is TGTGCCAGCACGACGTTCCAGGGTAACTATGGCTACACCTTC. This chain joins TRBV6-5 and TRBJ1-2; D might be TRBD1 (5 bases). The germline V and J ends were trimmed by 7 bases and 1 base, with 13 bases remaining between them. CDR1 is MNHEY and CDR2 is SVGAGI in the germline V gene. The CDR3 runs to 14 residues.

V usage is TRBV5-1 and J usage is TRBJ2-7, with 7 bases that match TRBD1. There are 16 residues in the CDR3. Germline trimming cut 3 bases from V and 2 bases from J; bases unmatched to any gene: 11. CDR1 is SGHRS, CDR2 YFSETQ, per germline. CDR3 bases: TGCGCCAGCAGCTCAGGGGGTGGACTTACGGCCTACGAGCAGTACTTC. This sequence encodes CASSSGGGLTAYEQYF.

The V call is TRBV29-1, the J call TRBJ1-2; D gene unclear. The germline V and J ends were trimmed by 5 bases and 4 bases, with 11 bases remaining between them. Germline CDR1 SQVTM, CDR2 ANQGSEA. This CDR3 spans 12 amino acids. CDR3 sequence: CSVTMTGYGYTF. The CDR3 bases are TGCAGCGTTACCATGACGGGCTATGGCTACACCTTC.

The gene calls are TRBV10-1 and TRBJ1-5, with D possibly being TRBD1 (6 bases). With 4 bases removed from V and 7 bases from J, the gap between germline ends came to 11 bases. Germline lookup yields CDR1 WNHNN and CDR2 SYGVQD (reference sequence). This CDR3 comprises 13 residues. The CDR3 loop reads CASSVNRDQPQHF. The DNA for the CDR3 is TGCGCCAGCAGTGTGAACAGGGACCAGCCCCAGCATTTT.

The chain recombines TRBV6-5 with TRBJ1-1; 8 positions agree with TRBD1. The CDR3 consists of 15 residues. Trimming at V came to 4 bases and at J to 1 base, leaving 5 bases not matched to a gene. Germline V gives CDR1 MNHEY, CDR2 SVGAGI. This chain's CDR3 is CASSLLTGGNTEAFF. CDR3 sequence (DNA): TGTGCCAGCAGTTTGCTAACAGGGGGGAACACTGAAGCTTTCTTT.

The rearrangement uses TRBV5-6 and TRBJ1-5; TRBD1 matches 7 bases. The CDR3 covers 14 residues. CDR1 is SGHDT and CDR2 is YYEEEE in the germline V gene. V lost 3 bases to trimming and J lost 5 bases; unmatched junction nucleotides: 5. CDR3 coding DNA: TGTGCCAGCAGCTGGGGACAGCAAGATCAGCCCCAGCATTTT. Protein product: CASSWGQQDQPQHF. The full variable domain, with the rest looked up from reference TRBV5-6 and TRBJ1-5, is DAGVTQSPTHLIKTRGQQVTLRCSPKSGHDTVSWYQQALGQGPQFIFQYYEEEERQRGNFPDRFSGHQFPNYSSELNVNALLLGDSALYLCASSWGQQDQPQHFGDGTRLSIL.

The CDR3 spells CASSLEFRGALLNEQFF. The CDR3 region has the DNA TGTGCCAGCAGCTTAGAATTTCGCGGGGCCCTTCTTAATGAGCAGTTCTTC. The chain joins TRBV7-6 to TRBJ2-1; a weak D match, TRBD2 (6 bases). CDR3 size: 17 residues. Germline-derived CDR1 and CDR2 are SGHVS and FNYEAQ. Trimming pared 1 base from V and 7 bases from J, leaving 20 bases between.

The chain uses TRBV7-9 and TRBJ2-7; 7 nucleotides align to TRBD1. From germline, CDR1 is SEHNR and CDR2 FQNEAQ (reference sequence). V lost 4 bases and J lost 5; bases outside the gene matches: 17. This CDR3 comprises 17 residues. In nucleotides, the CDR3 is TGTGCCAGCAGCTGGACAGGTAGGGGGTTCGTAGTCCACGAGCAGTACTTC. It encodes CASSWTGRGFVVHEQYF. The whole variable domain, filled in from reference TRBV7-9 and TRBJ2-7, reads DTGVSQNPRHKITKRGQNVTFRCDPISEHNRLYWYRQTLGQGPEFLTYFQNEAQLEKSRLLSDRFSAERPKGSFSTLEIQRTEQGDSAMYLCASSWTGRGFVVHEQYFGPGTRLTVT.

The J gene is TRBJ2-2, the V gene TRBV7-9, with 7 bases lining up with TRBD2. V was clipped by 0 bases and J by 3 bases; unmatched bases: 1. CDR1 SEHNR and CDR2 FQNEAQ come from the germline V gene (reference sequence). CDR3 size: 15 residues. CDR3 in amino acids: CASSLAGGYTGELFF. Written as DNA, the CDR3 is TGTGCCAGCAGCTTAGCGGGAGGGTACACCGGGGAGCTGTTTTTT.

The chain has TRBV4-1 and TRBJ1-5, with TRBD1 as a possible D gene (6 bases). Per germline, CDR1 MGHRA and CDR2 YSYEKL. The V and J ends lost 4 bases and 4 bases respectively, with 8 bases between them. The length of the CDR3 is 13 residues. CDR3 loop: CASSRDTNQPQHF. The CDR3 DNA follows: TGCGCCAGCAGCCGGGACACTAATCAGCCCCAGCATTTT.

This clone was seen a single time. The rearrangement joins TRBV29-1 to TRBJ2-7, with D tentatively TRBD1 (6 bases). The CDR3 is 15 amino acids. Germline CDR1 and CDR2: SQVTM and ANQGSEA. Trimming took 7 bases from V and 2 from J, leaving 21 bases between them. Here the CDR3 DNA reads TGCAGCGCCAAATGGGGGCAGGCGCGGACCTACGAGCAGTACTTC. Translation gives CSAKWGQARTYEQYF.

V gene TRBV4-2 combines with J gene TRBJ1-2; D is unresolved. This CDR3 comprises 13 residues. Germline-derived CDR1 and CDR2 are LGHNA and YNFKEQ. Trimming removed 4 bases at V and 12 bases at J, with 18 bases between. Here the CDR3 reads CASSLSGRPIHTF. The CDR3 region has the DNA TGTGCCAGCAGCCTTTCAGGAAGACCAATTCACACCTTC.

This clone was seen just once. The chain has TRBV12-3 or TRBV12-4 and TRBJ1-1, with TRBD1 matching 7 bases. V shed 5 bases, J shed 1 base, and the junction held 1 base outside the gene matches. The CDR3 contains 13 residues. In DNA form, the CDR3 reads TGTGCCAGCAGTCGGACAGGGAACACTGAAGCTTTCTTT. This encodes CASSRTGNTEAFF.